The 2 T cell receptor beta chains given below trace back to one sample, sequenced in a study of T cells in Graves' hyperthyroidism and ophthalmopathy. Amplification of TCR beta CDR3 regions was performed using RNA transcripts as template. Initially, a first-round RT-PCR of the TCR CDR3 employed the HTBI primer set. TCRdb re-called the multiplex PCR reads with MiXCR, one entry per CDR3 protein. This table has about 600,000 distinct CDR3 sequences, 13% to 15% appearing once. The sequencing input was blood. These receptors came from a woman under 30 with Graves' ophthalmopathy.

The CDR3 protein is CATSDLLSPTGNEQFF. CDR3 DNA: TGTGCCACCAGTGATTTATTATCCCCGACTGGCAATGAGCAGTTCTTC. The genes are TRBV24-1 and TRBJ2-1; no reliable D call. This CDR3 is built from 16 residues. Germline V gene data show CDR1 as KGHDR and CDR2 as SFDVKD. Trimming removed 1 base at V and 6 bases at J, with 15 bases between.

This clonotype was counted between two and nine times. This chain links TRBV10-3 with TRBJ1-3; D gene unclear. CDR1 is ENHRY, CDR2 SYGVKD, per germline. The CDR3 consists of 15 residues. The ends were cut back, 6 bases at V and 0 bases at J, with 12 bases in the middle. The CDR3: CAISLRADSGNTIYF. The DNA for the CDR3 is TGTGCCATCAGCCTCCGGGCCGACTCTGGAAACACCATATATTTT.